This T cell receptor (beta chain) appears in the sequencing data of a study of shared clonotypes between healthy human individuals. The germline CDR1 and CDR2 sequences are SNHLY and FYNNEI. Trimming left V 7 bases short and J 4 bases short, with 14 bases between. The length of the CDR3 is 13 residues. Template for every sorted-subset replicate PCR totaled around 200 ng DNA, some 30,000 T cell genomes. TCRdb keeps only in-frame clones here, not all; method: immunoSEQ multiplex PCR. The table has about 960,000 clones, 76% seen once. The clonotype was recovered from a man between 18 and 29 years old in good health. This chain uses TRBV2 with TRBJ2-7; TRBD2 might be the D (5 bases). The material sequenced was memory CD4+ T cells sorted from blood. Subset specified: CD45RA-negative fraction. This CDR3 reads CASNGNGLYEQYF. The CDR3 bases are TGTGCCAGCAATGGTAACGGACTGTACGAGCAGTACTTC.